This T cell receptor (beta chain) comes out of a study of T cell repertoires in cytomegalovirus infection. TCRdb recomputed calls from the reads with MiXCR, one row per CDR3 protein. The sample includes under 150,000 distinct CDR3 sequences, 30% to 35% of them seen just once. Study-level points and caveats: People with CMV and the relevant HLA were identified by cumulative public TCR beta family frequency.

This clonotype was observed a handful of times. The antigen is not known. J lost 7 bases, V lost 2 bases, and 3 bases had no gene match. The germline V gene encodes CDR1 MNHGY and CDR2 SAAAGT. CDR3 length equals 14 residues. The V gene is TRBV6-8, the J gene TRBJ2-1; 9 bases match TRBD2. The receptor was isolated from a human donor in good health (CMV status not recorded). Some clones in this sample may be carry-over from other donors' samples. This sample comprised CD8+ T cells from cultured PBMCs, obtained from culture after CMV antigen stimulation. In DNA form, the CDR3 reads TGTGCCAGCAGTTACATAGCGGGGGTAAATGAGCAGTTCTTC. Protein sequence: CASSYIAGVNEQFF.